These 16 T cell receptor beta chains originate from one sample sequenced in a study of radiotherapy plus CTLA-4 blockade in lung cancer. Some clones are missing from TCRdb's copy, which holds only in-frame ones; the method was immunoSEQ multiplex PCR. There are around 37,000 clones in the sample; roughly 79% occur only once, and around 14% lies in the top ten. The source was peripheral blood, collected from a patient treated with radiotherapy plus ipilimumab. Receptor source: a human donor with non-small cell lung cancer that progressed on radiotherapy plus ipilimumab.

The V call is TRBV7-2, the J call TRBJ2-5; 12 bases fit TRBD2. The CDR3 sequence is 19 residues long. The junction had 15 bases not matched to a gene; V was cut back by 2 bases and J by 5 bases. CDR1 SGHTA and CDR2 FQGNSA come from the germline V gene. The CDR3 bases are TGTGCCAGCAGCTTACCACCGACTAGCGGGGGCCTCTGGGGGGAGACCCAGTACTTC. Its protein is CASSLPPTSGGLWGETQYF. Variable domain in full (rest from reference TRBV7-2 and TRBJ2-5): GAGVSQSPSNKVTEKGKDVELRCDPISGHTALYWYRQSLGQGLEFLIYFQGNSAPDKSGLPSDRFSAERTGGSVSTLTIQRTQQEDSAVYLCASSLPPTSGGLWGETQYFGPGTRLLVL.

The chain links TRBV5-5 to TRBJ2-7; 7 bases map to TRBD2. Trimming removed 0 bases from V and 0 bases from J; junction bases left unmatched: 3. The CDR3 spans 15 residues. Germline lookup yields CDR1 SGHKS and CDR2 YYEKEE (reference sequence). CDR3 DNA sequence: TGTGCCAGCAGCTTGGCGGCTAGCGGCTCCTACGAGCAGTACTTC. Its translation: CASSLAASGSYEQYF.

CDR3 nucleotides: TGTGCCAGCACCGATAATTCACCCCTCCACTTT. This gives the protein CASTDNSPLHF. The rearrangement uses TRBV7-9 and TRBJ1-6, with D hard to call. From germline, CDR1 is SEHNR and CDR2 FQNEAQ (reference sequence). Trimming removed 7 bases from V and 5 bases from J, with 3 bases in between. This CDR3 spans 11 amino acids.

This rearrangement joins TRBV2 to TRBJ2-3; 10 positions match TRBD2. The CDR3 is 15 amino acids. Trimming at V came to 6 bases and at J to 10 bases, leaving 13 bases not matched to a gene. Germline CDR1 reads SNHLY; CDR2 reads FYNNEI. The CDR3 coding sequence is TGTGCCAGCAGAGCGGGAGGGCCAGTACGACATGCGCAGTATTTT. Translating gives CASRAGGPVRHAQYF.

This clone showed up just a few times. The genes are TRBV7-3 and TRBJ2-1; TRBD2 aligns across 7 bases. The CDR3 loop spans 14 amino acids. Germline V gene lookup returns CDR1 SGHTA and CDR2 FQGTGA. J gave up 6 bases and V 1 base, and 3 bases lay outside the gene matches. The CDR3 nucleotides read TGTGCCAGCAGCTTAAGTTCTAGCGGCAATGAGCAGTTCTTC. It is translated as CASSLSSSGNEQFF.

This chain links TRBV21-1 with TRBJ2-5; TRBD2, the D gene given by the table, was not confirmed from the DNA. TRBV21-1 is assigned pseudogene status. This CDR3 contains 19 residues. The CDR3 nucleotides are TGTGCCAGCAGCAAAGCTAAGAAATCGACTAGCGACTACCAAGAGACCCAGTACTTC. Translated: CASSKAKKSTSDYQETQYF.

This clone has only a few counts. The chain uses TRBV19 and TRBJ1-1; D not certain. The length of the CDR3 is 11 residues. Between the trimmed V and J ends, which lost 6 bases and 7 bases, there was a span of 9 bases. Germline-derived CDR1 and CDR2 are LNHDA and SQIVND (reference sequence). CDR3 in amino acids: CASRRAVEAFF. DNA for the CDR3: TGTGCCAGTAGGCGGGCGGTTGAAGCTTTCTTT.

The gene calls are TRBV6-6 and TRBJ2-3, with 11 bases lining up with TRBD2. The CDR3 sequence is 16 residues long. Germline CDR1 reads MNHNY; CDR2 reads SVGAGI (reference sequence). The V and J ends lost 6 bases and 6 bases, in that order; junction bases with no gene match: 11. CDR3 bases: TGTGCCAGCAGCCCCTTAGCGGGGGGGCGAAAGGATACGCAGTATTTT. Amino acid sequence: CASSPLAGGRKDTQYF.

In nucleotides, the CDR3 is TGTGCCAGTAAAAGGGGAGATACAGGGGGCATTAGCAATCAGCCCCAGCATTTT. This encodes CASKRGDTGGISNQPQHF. The chain recombines TRBV19 with TRBJ1-5; TRBD1 matches at 9 bases. Germline V CDR1 and CDR2: LNHDA, SQIVND (reference sequence). J lost 0 bases, V lost 7 bases, and 13 bases had no gene match. This CDR3 contains 18 residues.

The chain joins TRBV9 to TRBJ1-3; D gene ambiguous. From germline, CDR1 is SGDLS and CDR2 YYNGEE. The CDR3 contains 15 residues. Deletions cut 0 bases from V and 2 bases from J, with 9 bases between. The CDR3 DNA follows: TGTGCCAGCAGCGTAGACCCCGGAACTGGAAACACCATATATTTT. Translated: CASSVDPGTGNTIYF.

This clone showed up just once. The chain employs TRBV9 and TRBJ1-3, with D tentatively TRBD1 (6 bases). CDR1 SGDLS and CDR2 YYNGEE come from the germline V gene. The CDR3 sequence is 15 residues long. V was cut by 0 bases and J by 4 bases, with 11 bases left in between. The CDR3, as DNA: TGTGCCAGCAGCGTAGACGGGGGGCACGGAAACACCATATATTTT. Encoded protein: CASSVDGGHGNTIYF.

The sample holds a few counts of this clone. The gene calls are TRBV10-3 and TRBJ1-6, with D unresolved. Trimming removed 0 bases from V and 4 bases from J, with 7 bases in between. This CDR3 is 15 amino acids long. Germline CDR1 is ENHRY and CDR2 is SYGVKD. Here the CDR3 reads CAISESGEYNSPLHF. CDR3 sequence (DNA): TGTGCCATCAGTGAGTCAGGAGAATATAATTCACCCCTCCACTTT.

The chain uses TRBV27 and TRBJ1-1; no firm D call. This CDR3 is built from 14 residues. Germline CDR1 is MNHEY and CDR2 is SMNVEV (reference sequence). Trimming shortened V by 2 bases and J by 11 bases, and 18 bases separated the two germline ends. In DNA form, the CDR3 reads TGTGCCAGCAGTTTAAGCAGGCAGGCCCCGAGGGCTTTCTTT. Encoded protein: CASSLSRQAPRAFF.

The V call is TRBV5-4, the J call TRBJ2-6; a weak D match, TRBD2 (6 bases). The V gene's germline CDR1 is SGHNT and CDR2 YYREEE (reference sequence). V lost 0 bases and J 0 bases, leaving 10 bases between the germline ends. This CDR3 region has 17 residues. This CDR3 reads CASSLGGLFSGANVLTF. The CDR3 DNA sequence: TGTGCCAGCAGCTTGGGGGGACTCTTCTCTGGGGCCAACGTCCTGACTTTC.

The genes are TRBV19 and TRBJ1-1; the D is unclear. Trimming removed 8 bases at V and 1 base at J, with 11 bases between. Germline CDR1 and CDR2: LNHDA and SQIVND (reference sequence). This CDR3 is 13 amino acids long. The CDR3 protein is CASSNGENTEAFF. CDR3 bases: TGTGCCAGTTCAAATGGGGAGAACACTGAAGCTTTCTTT.

This clone has only one observation. The CDR3 region has the DNA TGTGCCAGCAGTCAATCCTCAGCAGAGACCTATAATTCACCCCTCCACTTT. Translating it yields CASSQSSAETYNSPLHF. This chain joins TRBV28 and TRBJ1-6; D not resolved. The ends were cut back, 5 bases at V and 2 bases at J, with 16 bases in the middle. This CDR3 has 17 residues. The germline CDR1 and CDR2 sequences are MDHEN and SYDVKM.